The entry below describes one T cell receptor beta chain. Deletions cut 6 bases from V and 7 bases from J, with 21 bases between. The CDR3 consists of 15 residues. CDR1 and CDR2 (germline): PRHDT, FYEKMQ (reference sequence). This entry is derived from a study of shared clonotypes between healthy human individuals. Sorted-subset replicate PCR reactions were performed with around 200 ng DNA, corresponding to 30,000 to 35,000 T cell genomes. TCRdb keeps only in-frame clones here, not all; method: immunoSEQ multiplex PCR. The repertoire has 2 million to 2.5 million clones, roughly 93% of them found once; the top ten carry 0.39%.

This clonotype originated in a man between 18 and 35 years old in good health. Some clones in this sample may be carry-over from other donors' samples. The V and J genes are TRBV13 and TRBJ1-2; D uncertain. The source material was naive CD4+ T cells from PBMCs. This sample's subset: CD45RA+ positively selected. As DNA, the CDR3 is TGTGCCAGCAGAACCGCCGGTGGGCCCTTTGGTGGCTACACCTTC. Protein sequence: CASRTAGGPFGGYTF.